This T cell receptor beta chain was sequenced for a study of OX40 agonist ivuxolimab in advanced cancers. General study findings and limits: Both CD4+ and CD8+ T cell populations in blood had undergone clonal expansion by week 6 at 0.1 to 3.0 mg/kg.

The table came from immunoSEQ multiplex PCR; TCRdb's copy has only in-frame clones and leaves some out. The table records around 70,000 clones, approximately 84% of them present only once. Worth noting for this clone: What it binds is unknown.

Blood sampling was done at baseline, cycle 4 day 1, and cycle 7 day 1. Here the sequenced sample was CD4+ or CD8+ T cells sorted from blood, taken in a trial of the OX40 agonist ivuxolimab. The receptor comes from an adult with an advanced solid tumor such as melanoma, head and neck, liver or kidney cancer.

CDR3 protein: CASSGGDYGYTF. In DNA, the CDR3 is TGTGCCAGCAGTGGCGGGGACTATGGCTACACCTTC. This chain links TRBV2 with TRBJ1-2; D gene unclear. Germline CDR1 SNHLY, CDR2 FYNNEI. V lost 4 bases and J 3 bases, leaving 6 bases between the germline ends. This CDR3 contains 12 residues.